Below, 3 T cell receptor beta chains from the same sample are listed, as sequenced in a study of CD8+CD57+ T cells in acquired aplastic anemia. The use of genomic DNA as template underpinned the TCR beta VDJ and CDR3 profiling. Each CDR3 protein gets one entry after TCRdb re-called the reads with MiXCR. The sample lists approximately 300,000 distinct CDR3 sequences, roughly 59% occurring once. In patients chosen for sequencing, flow cytometry had shown CD8+CD57+ cell expansion. The sample comprised sorted CD4+, CD8+, or CD8+CD57+ T cells (not recorded which) from PBMCs. The receptors stem from a human donor with aplastic anemia.

J is TRBJ2-5 and V is TRBV7-3, with a weak D call TRBD2 (6 bases). V was shortened by 1 base and J by 7 bases, with 13 bases between the two germline ends. Per the germline V gene, CDR1 is SGHTA and CDR2 is FQGTGA. This CDR3 spans 14 amino acids. CDR3 sequence reads: CASSLIDGRVTQYF. For the CDR3, the DNA is TGTGCCAGCAGCTTAATCGACGGGAGAGTGACCCAGTACTTC. The full variable domain, with the rest looked up from reference TRBV7-3 and TRBJ2-5, is GAGVSQTPSNKVTEKGKYVELRCDPISGHTALYWYRQSLGQGPEFLIYFQGTGAADDSGLPNDRFFAVRPEGSVSTLKIQRTERGDSAVYLCASSLIDGRVTQYFGPGTRLLVL.

This clonotype was counted once. The chain employs TRBV6-5 and TRBJ2-7, with 9 bases identical to TRBD1. Germline V gene sequence: CDR1 MNHEY, CDR2 SVGAGI. The CDR3 consists of 14 residues. J gave up 7 bases and V 6 bases, and 10 bases lay outside the gene matches. The CDR3 bases are TGTGCCAGCAGGACGGGACAGGGTCGCCTGGAGCAGTACTTC. This translates into CASRTGQGRLEQYF.

This clonotype was seen more than once but under ten times. J is TRBJ2-7 and V is TRBV20-1; TRBD2 matches at 8 bases. The CDR3 has 12 residues. The germline CDR1 and CDR2 sequences are DFQATT and SNEGSKA (reference sequence). Germline trimming cut 2 bases from V and 7 bases from J; bases unmatched to any gene: 4. The CDR3, as DNA: TGCAGTGCTAGACTAGCGGGTGGGGAGCAGTACTTC. Protein: CSARLAGGEQYF.